This T cell receptor (beta chain) appears in the sequencing data of a study of cytomegalovirus exposure and HLA in healthy donors. Study context: The use of the same platform for the roughly 130 validation repertoires and the 600 to 800 first-cohort repertoires was reported by a later analysis.

Study-wide points: First-cohort TCR clusters tended to co-occur in the roughly 120 validation repertoires, a later analysis found. Fewer than 200 TCR beta chains were listed as cytomegalovirus-associated. The classifier was said to identify cytomegalovirus status with high specificity and sensitivity.

The method was immunoSEQ multiplex PCR; TCRdb's version includes in-frame clones alone and lacks a portion of them. The repertoire holds about 360,000 clones, with 86% as singletons. To note about this clone: What it recognizes is unknown.

The CDR3 covers 15 residues. Germline-derived CDR1 and CDR2 are MNHEY and SMNVEV (reference sequence). Trimming took off 6 bases at V and 5 bases at J, with 20 bases between the two ends. The sample taken for sequencing was PBMCs. This chain joins TRBV27 and TRBJ2-7; weak D call: TRBD2 (7 bases). The TCR sequence derives from a woman under 30 in good health and CMV-seronegative. The CDR3 coding sequence is TGTGCCAGCAGCCCCGAGTGGGGGGGCCGCCACGAGCAGTACTTC. Translation: CASSPEWGGRHEQYF.